These T cell receptor beta chains were read from a single sample in a study of T cell responses to AZD1222 COVID-19 vaccine. Clones were sequenced by immunoSEQ multiplex PCR, and TCRdb holds only the in-frame ones, with some missing. Found here are some 140,000 clones, 80% to 95% of them singletons; the top ten hold about 3.2%. The sample was peripheral blood, taken on day 0 of AZD1222 vaccination. These receptors were collected from an adult in good health. The CDR3 runs from the conserved cysteine through the conserved F or W. The order of the fields is D gene, V gene, CDR3 protein. The D gene is left open where the match is weak.

>TRBD2|TRBV4-3
CASSQGVAGVTGELFF
>NA|TRBV6-1
CASSEADLRGGWGYEQYF
>NA|TRBV7-7
CASSLGGGGWKTQYF
>NA|TRBV27
CASSFRNSPLHF
>TRBD2|TRBV20-1
CSASRSGRVHEQYF
>NA|TRBV6-6
CASSQKAPGYSNQPQHF
>TRBD1|TRBV19
CASERTGVGNTIYF
>NA|TRBV30
CAWSPVRGTEQFF
>NA|TRBV28
CASSLSGIAETSYEQYF
>NA|TRBV4-3
CASSQDWQGGLNEQFF
>NA|TRBV2
CASRLEGLSDYGYTF
>NA|TRBV20-1
CSASTARTSSNYGYTF
>TRBD1|TRBV5-1
CASSKGQVSYEQYF
>NA|TRBV4-1
CASSQDLQRRAYEQYF
>NA|TRBV28
CASRYSGEGTGELFF